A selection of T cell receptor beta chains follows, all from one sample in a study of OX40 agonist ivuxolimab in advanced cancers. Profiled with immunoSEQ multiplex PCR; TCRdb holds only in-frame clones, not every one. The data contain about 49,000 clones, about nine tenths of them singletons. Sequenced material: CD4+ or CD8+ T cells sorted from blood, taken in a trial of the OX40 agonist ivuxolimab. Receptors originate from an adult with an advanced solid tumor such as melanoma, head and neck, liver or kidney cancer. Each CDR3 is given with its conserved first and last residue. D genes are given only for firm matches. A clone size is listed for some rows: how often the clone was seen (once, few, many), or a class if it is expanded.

CDR3nt: TGTGCCATCACCGGTACCGGGATCGGGGACTACAATGAGCAGTTCTTC
CDR3aa: CAITGTGIGDYNEQFF
abundance: -
j_gene: TRBJ2-1
v_gene: TRBV10-3
d_gene: -

CDR3nt: TGTGCCAGCAGCCGCGGGGGGGATAGGGAGCAGTACTTC
CDR3aa: CASSRGGDREQYF
abundance: -
j_gene: TRBJ2-7
v_gene: TRBV7-9
d_gene: TRBD2

CDR3nt: TGTGCCAGCAGTCAAACGTACGAGCAGTACTTC
CDR3aa: CASSQTYEQYF
abundance: -
j_gene: TRBJ2-7
v_gene: TRBV6-1
d_gene: -

CDR3nt: TGCGCCAGCAGCTTGAATGCAGGGTCTTTCGGGCTAACCTACGAGCAGTACTTC
CDR3aa: CASSLNAGSFGLTYEQYF
abundance: -
j_gene: TRBJ2-7
v_gene: TRBV5-1
d_gene: -

CDR3nt: TGTGCCAGCAGCTTGAATTCAATCAATGAGCAGTTCTTC
CDR3aa: CASSLNSINEQFF
abundance: -
j_gene: TRBJ2-1
v_gene: TRBV5-4
d_gene: -

CDR3nt: TGCAGTGCTAGACGTAGAGAGACCCAGTACTTC
CDR3aa: CSARRRETQYF
abundance: -
j_gene: TRBJ2-5
v_gene: TRBV20-1
d_gene: -

CDR3nt: TGTGCCAGCAGCTTAGGCCCGGGGTCCTACGAGCAGTACTTC
CDR3aa: CASSLGPGSYEQYF
abundance: -
j_gene: TRBJ2-7
v_gene: TRBV11-2
d_gene: -

CDR3nt: TGTGCCAGCAGCAAACAACTAGCGGGTCATGGAAATGAGCAGTTCTTC
CDR3aa: CASSKQLAGHGNEQFF
abundance: -
j_gene: TRBJ2-1
v_gene: TRBV7-2
d_gene: TRBD2

CDR3nt: TGTGCCAGCAGCTTCTTAGGGGGCCTCTACAATGAGCAGTTCTTC
CDR3aa: CASSFLGGLYNEQFF
abundance: -
j_gene: TRBJ2-1
v_gene: TRBV7-3
d_gene: TRBD1

CDR3nt: TGTGCCAGCAGCCACTGGGGAGCCCAGTGGTCCTACGAGCAGTACTTC
CDR3aa: CASSHWGAQWSYEQYF
abundance: once
j_gene: TRBJ2-7
v_gene: TRBV14
d_gene: -

CDR3nt: TGTGCCAGCAGCTTGGGTCGGGGGGGCTCCTACAATGAGCAGTTCTTC
CDR3aa: CASSLGRGGSYNEQFF
abundance: -
j_gene: TRBJ2-1
v_gene: TRBV11-3
d_gene: TRBD2

CDR3nt: TGCAGCGTTGACAAGGGACAGGGGTCCGGGGAGCTGTTTTTT
CDR3aa: CSVDKGQGSGELFF
abundance: -
j_gene: TRBJ2-2
v_gene: TRBV29-1
d_gene: TRBD1

CDR3nt: TGTGCCAGCAGCCAACAGAACACTGAAGCTTTCTTT
CDR3aa: CASSQQNTEAFF
abundance: -
j_gene: TRBJ1-1
v_gene: TRBV4-2
d_gene: -

CDR3nt: TGTGCCAGCAGCTTAGGTAACACCCTCAACACCGGGGAGCTGTTTTTT
CDR3aa: CASSLGNTLNTGELFF
abundance: -
j_gene: TRBJ2-2
v_gene: TRBV7-2
d_gene: -

CDR3nt: TGTGCCAGCAGTTATGGACTAGCGGGAGTAGTAGATACGCAGTATTTT
CDR3aa: CASSYGLAGVVDTQYF
abundance: -
j_gene: TRBJ2-3
v_gene: TRBV7-3
d_gene: TRBD2

CDR3nt: TGTGCCAGCAGTTTATTCAGCTATAGCAATCAGCCCCAGCATTTT
CDR3aa: CASSLFSYSNQPQHF
abundance: -
j_gene: TRBJ1-5
v_gene: TRBV28
d_gene: -

CDR3nt: TGTGCCAGCAGTAATTATATGAACACTGAAGCTTTCTTT
CDR3aa: CASSNYMNTEAFF
abundance: -
j_gene: TRBJ1-1
v_gene: TRBV6-6
d_gene: -

CDR3nt: TGTGCCAGCAGCGGGGGGGAGGCCCTAGTATGGGAGCAGTACTTC
CDR3aa: CASSGGEALVWEQYF
abundance: -
j_gene: TRBJ2-7
v_gene: TRBV9
d_gene: -

CDR3nt: TGTGCCAGCAGCCCCGGACAGGGTCAACCCGGAGAGACCCAGTACTTC
CDR3aa: CASSPGQGQPGETQYF
abundance: -
j_gene: TRBJ2-5
v_gene: TRBV28
d_gene: TRBD1

CDR3nt: TGCGCCAGCAGCCAAGATCTTCTGGCAGGGGGCTACTATGGCTACACCTTC
CDR3aa: CASSQDLLAGGYYGYTF
abundance: -
j_gene: TRBJ1-2
v_gene: TRBV4-1
d_gene: TRBD1

CDR3nt: TGTGCTAGCAGCACGAGCCCCCAAGAGACCCAGTACTTC
CDR3aa: CASSTSPQETQYF
abundance: -
j_gene: TRBJ2-5
v_gene: TRBV7-7
d_gene: -

CDR3nt: TGTGCCACCAGCAGAGAGGGATTCAACGAGCAGTACTTC
CDR3aa: CATSREGFNEQYF
abundance: -
j_gene: TRBJ2-7
v_gene: TRBV15
d_gene: -

CDR3nt: TGTGCCAGCTCACCCGGGACAGATAACACTGAAGCTTTCTTT
CDR3aa: CASSPGTDNTEAFF
abundance: -
j_gene: TRBJ1-1
v_gene: TRBV18
d_gene: TRBD1

CDR3nt: TGTGCCTGCTCCGGGACTAGCGGGAGCTCCTACGAGCAGTACTTC
CDR3aa: CACSGTSGSSYEQYF
abundance: -
j_gene: TRBJ2-7
v_gene: TRBV30
d_gene: TRBD2

CDR3nt: TGCAGTGCTAGAGAGGTGGCCGAGCAGTACTTC
CDR3aa: CSAREVAEQYF
abundance: -
j_gene: TRBJ2-7
v_gene: TRBV20-1
d_gene: -

CDR3nt: TGTGCCAGCAGCCCTCCCGGACTAAGAGAGACCCAGTACTTC
CDR3aa: CASSPPGLRETQYF
abundance: -
j_gene: TRBJ2-5
v_gene: TRBV7-8
d_gene: -

CDR3nt: TGCAGCGTTGGTCTCTCTGGAAACACCATATATTTT
CDR3aa: CSVGLSGNTIYF
abundance: -
j_gene: TRBJ1-3
v_gene: TRBV29-1
d_gene: -

CDR3nt: TGTGCCAGCAGCTTGTCCAGAGCCTACGAGCAGTACTTC
CDR3aa: CASSLSRAYEQYF
abundance: -
j_gene: TRBJ2-7
v_gene: TRBV5-8
d_gene: -

CDR3nt: TGTGCCAGCAGTTTAAAAGGGTTGGGACAGCCCCAGCATTTT
CDR3aa: CASSLKGLGQPQHF
abundance: -
j_gene: TRBJ1-5
v_gene: TRBV27
d_gene: -

CDR3nt: TGTGCCAGCAGCTTGGGTCGGGGGACATTAGTCACAGATACGCAGTATTTT
CDR3aa: CASSLGRGTLVTDTQYF
abundance: -
j_gene: TRBJ2-3
v_gene: TRBV7-8
d_gene: -

CDR3nt: TGCGCCAGCAGCCAAGAAGGGAAGTGGGAAGAGACCCAGTACTTC
CDR3aa: CASSQEGKWEETQYF
abundance: -
j_gene: TRBJ2-5
v_gene: TRBV4-3
d_gene: -

CDR3nt: TGTGCCAGCAGCTTAGAAGGAGGGGCCGGGCCCCGGGAGCAGTACTTC
CDR3aa: CASSLEGGAGPREQYF
abundance: -
j_gene: TRBJ2-7
v_gene: TRBV11-1
d_gene: -

CDR3nt: TGCGCCAGCAGCTTGGCCGTCACCCCGGGGGATACGCAGTATTTT
CDR3aa: CASSLAVTPGDTQYF
abundance: few
j_gene: TRBJ2-3
v_gene: TRBV5-1
d_gene: -

CDR3nt: TGTGCCTGGACTAGGGACAGGGCCTATGGCTACACCTTC
CDR3aa: CAWTRDRAYGYTF
abundance: -
j_gene: TRBJ1-2
v_gene: TRBV30
d_gene: TRBD1

CDR3nt: TGTGCCAGCAGCCAAGATTGGGGACAGTCCTACGAGCAGTACTTC
CDR3aa: CASSQDWGQSYEQYF
abundance: -
j_gene: TRBJ2-7
v_gene: TRBV5-4
d_gene: TRBD1

CDR3nt: TGTGCCAGCAGCACGACACTAACTAGCGGAAGGAACACCGGGGAGCTGTTTTTT
CDR3aa: CASSTTLTSGRNTGELFF
abundance: -
j_gene: TRBJ2-2
v_gene: TRBV5-6
d_gene: TRBD2

CDR3nt: TGTGCCAGCAGCTTTAATGAGCGGGACACAGATACGCAGTATTTT
CDR3aa: CASSFNERDTDTQYF
abundance: -
j_gene: TRBJ2-3
v_gene: TRBV7-3
d_gene: TRBD2

CDR3nt: TGTGCCAGCAGCGAAAGTCGGAGGCGGGACAGGGGTCCCTACGAGCAGTACTTC
CDR3aa: CASSESRRRDRGPYEQYF
abundance: once
j_gene: TRBJ2-7
v_gene: TRBV21-1
d_gene: -

CDR3nt: TGTGCCAGCAGCTTTGAAGGGGTCCCACCCCTCCACTTT
CDR3aa: CASSFEGVPPLHF
abundance: -
j_gene: TRBJ1-6
v_gene: TRBV5-6
d_gene: -

CDR3nt: TGTGCCAGCAGTGATTGGGTTGAAAAACTGTTTTTT
CDR3aa: CASSDWVEKLFF
abundance: -
j_gene: TRBJ1-4
v_gene: TRBV6-1
d_gene: -

CDR3nt: TGTGCCAGCAGTCCTCTAGGGGGCTCCTACGAGCAGTACTTC
CDR3aa: CASSPLGGSYEQYF
abundance: -
j_gene: TRBJ2-7
v_gene: TRBV6-6
d_gene: -

CDR3nt: TGTGCCAGCAACGAACAGCTTTATCAGCCCCAGCATTTT
CDR3aa: CASNEQLYQPQHF
abundance: -
j_gene: TRBJ1-5
v_gene: TRBV28
d_gene: -

CDR3nt: TGCGCCAGCAGCTTGGGCAGCACAGATACGCAGTATTTT
CDR3aa: CASSLGSTDTQYF
abundance: -
j_gene: TRBJ2-3
v_gene: TRBV5-1
d_gene: -

CDR3nt: TGTGCCTGGGGGATAGGGATTTCACCCCTCCACTTT
CDR3aa: CAWGIGISPLHF
abundance: -
j_gene: TRBJ1-6
v_gene: TRBV30
d_gene: -

CDR3nt: TGTGCCAGCAGCTTAGGTCCATCCAATGAGCAGTTCTTC
CDR3aa: CASSLGPSNEQFF
abundance: -
j_gene: TRBJ2-1
v_gene: TRBV7-8
d_gene: -

CDR3nt: TGTGCCAGCAGTGAACAGGCACCGCGGGGGGAGCTGTTTTTT
CDR3aa: CASSEQAPRGELFF
abundance: -
j_gene: TRBJ2-2
v_gene: TRBV25-1
d_gene: -

CDR3nt: TGTGCCAGCAGCCGGACCGGGACTAGCGGCTACGAGCAGTACTTC
CDR3aa: CASSRTGTSGYEQYF
abundance: once
j_gene: TRBJ2-7
v_gene: TRBV11-2
d_gene: TRBD2

CDR3nt: TGTGCCAGCAAGGATCAGCAGGCAGCCTATACCGGGGAGCTGTTTTTT
CDR3aa: CASKDQQAAYTGELFF
abundance: -
j_gene: TRBJ2-2
v_gene: TRBV27
d_gene: -

CDR3nt: TGTGCCAGCAGCTTTCGGACTAGCGACGACAATGAGCAGTTCTTC
CDR3aa: CASSFRTSDDNEQFF
abundance: few
j_gene: TRBJ2-1
v_gene: TRBV7-3
d_gene: TRBD2

CDR3nt: TGTGCCAGCAGCTTCGGGGAGACCCAGTACTTC
CDR3aa: CASSFGETQYF
abundance: -
j_gene: TRBJ2-5
v_gene: TRBV5-4
d_gene: -

CDR3nt: TGTGCCAGCAGCCCAACCGGGACTAGCGGGAGGGATACGCAGTATTTT
CDR3aa: CASSPTGTSGRDTQYF
abundance: -
j_gene: TRBJ2-3
v_gene: TRBV9
d_gene: TRBD2

CDR3nt: TGTGCCAGCAGCCGGGCGGGGCGCCGGTACACAGATACGCAGTATTTT
CDR3aa: CASSRAGRRYTDTQYF
abundance: -
j_gene: TRBJ2-3
v_gene: TRBV11-1
d_gene: -